One and the same sample provided the 29 T cell receptor beta chains below, sequenced in a study of T cell repertoires and HLA-DP antigens. These TCRs are of unknown antigen specificity. The data were produced by immunoSEQ multiplex PCR, yet TCRdb's version contains in-frame clones alone and is incomplete. The data show more than 90,000 clones, around 93% seen once. Sequencing was done on a sample of CD4+ T cells from PBMCs. The receptors originated from a woman aged 18-30 years in good health and CMV-seronegative.

This clone appeared a single time. The V call is TRBV6-5, the J call TRBJ1-2; TRBD1 agrees at 7 bases. The CDR3 length is 14 residues. CDR1 and CDR2 from the germline V gene are MNHEY and SVGAGI. V dropped 0 bases and J dropped 4; count of bases not matched to a gene: 2. The CDR3 spells CASSYSGGGYGYTF. In DNA form, the CDR3 reads TGTGCCAGCAGTTACTCAGGGGGCGGCTATGGCTACACCTTC.

This chain links TRBV7-3 with TRBJ2-5; a possible D gene is TRBD2 (5 bases). This CDR3 region has 16 residues. V lost 5 bases and J lost 4, with 20 bases in between. Germline-derived CDR1 and CDR2 are SGHTA and FQGTGA. The CDR3 spells CASSPGNSASGETQYF. The CDR3 coding sequence is TGTGCCAGCAGCCCCGGGAATAGCGCCTCTGGAGAGACCCAGTACTTC. The whole variable domain, remainder taken from reference TRBV7-3 and TRBJ2-5, is GAGVSQTPSNKVTEKGKYVELRCDPISGHTALYWYRQSLGQGPEFLIYFQGTGAADDSGLPNDRFFAVRPEGSVSTLKIQRTERGDSAVYLCASSPGNSASGETQYFGPGTRLLVL.

The rearrangement uses TRBV10-1 and TRBJ2-1, with 10 bases matching TRBD2. Germline V gene lookup returns CDR1 WNHNN and CDR2 SYGVQD (reference sequence). The CDR3 consists of 15 residues. The V and J ends lost 6 bases and 6 bases, in that order; junction bases with no gene match: 8. This CDR3 reads CASSPRTSGTNEQFF. Here the CDR3 DNA reads TGCGCCAGCAGCCCCCGGACTAGCGGAACCAATGAGCAGTTCTTC.

This chain links TRBV15 with TRBJ1-1; the D is unclear. This CDR3 comprises 13 residues. V lost 3 bases to trimming and J lost 1 base, with 6 bases between them. Germline CDR1 LNHNV, CDR2 YYDKDF (reference sequence). DNA for the CDR3: TGTGCCACCAGCAGGGAGGGGAACACTGAAGCTTTCTTT. Residues: CATSREGNTEAFF.

This clone was observed a single time. The V and J genes are TRBV4-2 and TRBJ2-6; TRBD1 matches 7 bases. The length of the CDR3 is 17 residues. Germline trimming cut 5 bases from V and 2 bases from J; bases unmatched to any gene: 9. The germline V gene has CDR1 LGHNA and CDR2 YNFKEQ. For the CDR3, the DNA is TGTGCCAGCAGCGCCGGGACAGCTGATGCTGGGGCCAACGTCCTGACTTTC. Its translation is CASSAGTADAGANVLTF.

The rearrangement joins TRBV5-1 to TRBJ1-1, with 7 bases that match TRBD1. The CDR3 extends over 15 amino acids. V gave up 4 bases and J gave up 1 base; unmatched junction bases: 7. CDR1 is SGHRS, CDR2 YFSETQ, per germline. This CDR3 reads CASSPRQGANTEAFF. CDR3 nucleotides: TGCGCCAGCAGCCCAAGACAGGGAGCGAACACTGAAGCTTTCTTT.

The genes are TRBV28 and TRBJ1-5, with D possibly matching TRBD1 (5 bases). The CDR3 is 17 amino acids. Germline V CDR1 and CDR2: MDHEN, SYDVKM. Trimming left V 7 bases short and J 0 bases short, with 19 bases between. The CDR3 DNA reads as TGTGCCAGCACCGAGCGGGGACTGAGTTATAGCAATCAGCCCCAGCATTTT. Translation gives CASTERGLSYSNQPQHF.

The chain employs TRBV30 and TRBJ1-3, with D maybe TRBD1 (6 bases). The CDR3 is 13 amino acids. V was trimmed by 2 bases and J by 5 bases, leaving 10 bases between them. CDR1 GTSNPN and CDR2 SVGIG come from the germline V gene (reference sequence). CDR3 sequence: CAWSHRDRNTIYF. In DNA form, the CDR3 reads TGTGCCTGGAGTCACAGGGACCGAAACACCATATATTTT.

V gene TRBV28 combines with J gene TRBJ1-2; no definite D call. V was trimmed by 4 bases and J by 2 bases, leaving 8 bases between them. The CDR3 contains 13 residues. The V gene's germline CDR1 is MDHEN and CDR2 SYDVKM. CDR3 bases: TGTGCCAGCAGTTGGACGGGAAACTATGGCTACACCTTC. Translation: CASSWTGNYGYTF.

The chain couples TRBV5-1 to TRBJ2-3; D remains ambiguous. V was trimmed by 7 bases and J by 3 bases, leaving 12 bases between them. Germline V gives CDR1 SGHRS, CDR2 YFSETQ. The CDR3 is 13 residues long. CDR3 DNA: TGCGCCAGCTCCGTAACGTGGACAGATACGCAGTATTTT. This gives the protein CASSVTWTDTQYF.

V and J are TRBV7-9 and TRBJ2-1; 9 bases map to TRBD2. With 5 bases clipped from V and 10 bases from J, the junction kept 15 bases outside the gene matches. The CDR3 totals 16 residues. CDR1 SEHNR and CDR2 FQNEAQ come from the germline V gene (reference sequence). The CDR3 loop is CASSPKPGLAPWEQFF. The DNA of the CDR3 is TGTGCCAGCAGCCCCAAACCGGGACTAGCCCCATGGGAGCAGTTCTTC.

The J gene is TRBJ2-1, the V gene TRBV4-1; 7 nucleotides align to TRBD2. Germline V gene data show CDR1 as MGHRA and CDR2 as YSYEKL. The V and J ends lost 0 bases and 13 bases, in that order; junction bases with no gene match: 6. The CDR3 runs to 13 residues. The CDR3 spells CASSQDIGLVQFF. In DNA, the CDR3 is TGCGCCAGCAGCCAAGATATAGGACTAGTCCAGTTCTTC.

This clone was seen only once. This chain joins TRBV5-1 and TRBJ2-5, with 12 positions matching TRBD2. V shed 0 bases, J shed 0 bases, and the junction held 3 bases outside the gene matches. The CDR3 length is 17 residues. CDR1 and CDR2 from the germline V gene are SGHRS and YFSETQ. CDR3 nucleotide sequence: TGCGCCAGCAGCTTGGGACTAGCGGGGGCGTACCAAGAGACCCAGTACTTC. Its translation: CASSLGLAGAYQETQYF.

The chain recombines TRBV19 with TRBJ2-3, with 16 nucleotides matching TRBD2. CDR3 length: 17 residues. The V gene end was trimmed by 5 bases and the J gene end by 2 bases; junction bases not matched to a gene: 4. The germline V gene encodes CDR1 LNHDA and CDR2 SQIVND (reference sequence). This CDR3 is CASSPGLAGGYTDTQYF. For the CDR3, the DNA is TGTGCCAGTAGTCCGGGACTAGCGGGGGGGTACACAGATACGCAGTATTTT.

This rearrangement joins TRBV9 to TRBJ1-4; tentative D call: TRBD1 (6 bases). Trimming removed 2 bases from V and 4 bases from J, with 9 bases in between. Germline CDR1 is SGDLS and CDR2 is YYNGEE. This CDR3 comprises 14 residues. The CDR3: CASSVTGHNEKLFF. DNA for the CDR3: TGTGCCAGCAGCGTGACAGGCCATAATGAAAAACTGTTTTTT.

The chain employs TRBV14 and TRBJ2-5; no clear D gene. With 2 bases removed from V and 1 base from J, the gap between germline ends came to 5 bases. The germline V gene encodes CDR1 SGHDN and CDR2 FVKESK. The CDR3 length is 13 residues. For the CDR3, the DNA is TGTGCCAGCAGCCAACTTAGCCAAGAGACCCAGTACTTC. This sequence encodes CASSQLSQETQYF.

DNA for the CDR3: TGCGCCAGCAGCTTGGACACCTATCAGCCCCAGCATTTT. This codes for CASSLDTYQPQHF. The gene calls are TRBV5-1 and TRBJ1-5; D ambiguous. The CDR3 contains 13 residues. Germline V gene lookup returns CDR1 SGHRS and CDR2 YFSETQ. V was pared by 0 bases and J by 5 bases, with 6 bases between.

CDR3 sequence (DNA): TGTGCCAGCAGGGGACAGGGGCTTCGGTATGGCTACACCTTC. Translated: CASRGQGLRYGYTF. V gene TRBV27 combines with J gene TRBJ1-2; the match to TRBD1 covers 10 bases. With 6 bases clipped from V and 5 bases from J, the junction kept 6 bases outside the gene matches. Germline CDR1 MNHEY, CDR2 SMNVEV (reference sequence). The CDR3 length is 14 residues.

This chain connects TRBV5-6 to TRBJ2-7, with 7 nucleotides matching TRBD2. J lost 5 bases, V lost 0 bases, and 2 bases had no gene match. The CDR3 is made up of 13 amino acids. Germline assignment: CDR1 SGHDT and CDR2 YYEEEE. This CDR3 reads CASSLGRENEQYF. DNA of the CDR3: TGTGCCAGCAGCTTGGGGCGGGAGAACGAGCAGTACTTC.

This clone has only a few counts. This chain connects TRBV5-4 to TRBJ2-2, with a tentative D call TRBD1 (8 bases). The germline CDR1 and CDR2 sequences are SGHNT and YYREEE (reference sequence). This CDR3 comprises 18 residues. V lost 4 bases to trimming and J lost 6 bases, with 25 bases between them. CDR3 DNA: TGTGCCAGCAGCACGGGGGGTAGGCAGGGGGCAGCGGCCGGGGAGCTGTTTTTT. This sequence encodes CASSTGGRQGAAAGELFF.

This clone was seen only once. The rearrangement links TRBV6-1 to TRBJ2-7, with TRBD2 as a possible D gene (5 bases). The CDR3 length is 14 residues. Deletions cut 6 bases from V and 7 bases from J, with 19 bases between. Germline V lookup: CDR1 MNHNS, CDR2 SASEGT. CDR3 nucleotides: TGTGCCAGCAGGCTGGGCCTGTCCCCGGGGGAGCAGTACGTC. This encodes CASRLGLSPGEQYV.

The gene calls are TRBV14 and TRBJ2-5; no reliable D call. The ends were cut back, 2 bases at V and 5 bases at J, with 9 bases in the middle. CDR3 length equals 13 residues. The V gene's germline CDR1 is SGHDN and CDR2 FVKESK. Written as DNA, the CDR3 is TGTGCCAGCAGCCAACTACTCGGGGAGACCCAGTACTTC. It yields the protein CASSQLLGETQYF.

This clone has a single count. This sequence joins TRBV9 and TRBJ1-4; a weak D match, TRBD1 (5 bases). The CDR3 runs 14 residues. Between the trimmed V and J ends, which lost 5 bases and 4 bases, there was a span of 12 bases. Germline CDR1 and CDR2: SGDLS and YYNGEE. The CDR3 loop reads CASRGVGINEKLFF. In nucleotides, the CDR3 is TGTGCCAGCAGAGGGGTAGGGATTAATGAAAAACTGTTTTTT.

The V gene is TRBV7-2, the J gene TRBJ1-5; the D is unclear. Trimming shortened V by 1 base and J by 0 bases, and 7 bases separated the two germline ends. The germline V gene encodes CDR1 SGHTA and CDR2 FQGNSA. The CDR3 runs 15 residues. The chain's CDR3 is CASSLVGNSNQPQHF. The DNA for the CDR3 is TGTGCCAGCAGCTTAGTAGGCAATAGCAATCAGCCCCAGCATTTT.

This sequence joins TRBV28 and TRBJ1-1, with D possibly TRBD1 on 6 matching bases. There are 14 residues in the CDR3. The V end lost 6 bases, the J end lost 2 bases, and 13 bases lay between the germline ends. Germline V gives CDR1 MDHEN, CDR2 SYDVKM. The chain's CDR3 is CASRHRALNTEAFF. Written as DNA, the CDR3 is TGTGCCAGCAGACACAGGGCTTTAAACACTGAAGCTTTCTTT.

The chain links TRBV5-1 to TRBJ1-5; D remains ambiguous. Trimming took off 4 bases at V and 4 bases at J, with 12 bases between the two ends. The germline V gene has CDR1 SGHRS and CDR2 YFSETQ. This CDR3 contains 14 residues. The CDR3 DNA follows: TGCGCCAGCAGCGTAGACGGCCCGAATCAGCCCCAGCATTTT. It encodes CASSVDGPNQPQHF.

This sequence joins TRBV7-3 and TRBJ2-1, with 11 bases lining up with TRBD2. The junction had 1 base not matched to a gene; V was cut back by 2 bases and J by 4 bases. CDR3 length equals 15 residues. Germline CDR1 and CDR2: SGHTA and FQGTGA. The CDR3 region is CASSLLAGGYNEQFF. The CDR3 DNA sequence: TGTGCCAGCAGCTTACTAGCGGGAGGTTACAATGAGCAGTTCTTC. Combining the CDR3 with reference TRBV7-3 and TRBJ2-1 gives the whole variable domain GAGVSQTPSNKVTEKGKYVELRCDPISGHTALYWYRQSLGQGPEFLIYFQGTGAADDSGLPNDRFFAVRPEGSVSTLKIQRTERGDSAVYLCASSLLAGGYNEQFFGPGTRLTVL.

J is TRBJ1-2 and V is TRBV28, with D uncertain. Trimming cost V 2 bases and J 6 bases, with 16 bases left between them. Germline CDR1 reads MDHEN; CDR2 reads SYDVKM. The CDR3 has 15 amino acids. This CDR3 reads CASSLSGVITHGYTF. In DNA form, the CDR3 reads TGTGCCAGCAGTTTAAGTGGGGTCATTACCCATGGCTACACCTTC.

This sequence joins TRBV21-1 and TRBJ1-1. TRBV21-1 is assigned pseudogene status. This CDR3 contains 17 residues. CDR3: CASSRRGDGEGHTEAFF. CDR3 sequence (DNA): TGTGCCAGCAGCAGACGCGGGGACGGGGAGGGGCACACTGAAGCTTTCTTT.